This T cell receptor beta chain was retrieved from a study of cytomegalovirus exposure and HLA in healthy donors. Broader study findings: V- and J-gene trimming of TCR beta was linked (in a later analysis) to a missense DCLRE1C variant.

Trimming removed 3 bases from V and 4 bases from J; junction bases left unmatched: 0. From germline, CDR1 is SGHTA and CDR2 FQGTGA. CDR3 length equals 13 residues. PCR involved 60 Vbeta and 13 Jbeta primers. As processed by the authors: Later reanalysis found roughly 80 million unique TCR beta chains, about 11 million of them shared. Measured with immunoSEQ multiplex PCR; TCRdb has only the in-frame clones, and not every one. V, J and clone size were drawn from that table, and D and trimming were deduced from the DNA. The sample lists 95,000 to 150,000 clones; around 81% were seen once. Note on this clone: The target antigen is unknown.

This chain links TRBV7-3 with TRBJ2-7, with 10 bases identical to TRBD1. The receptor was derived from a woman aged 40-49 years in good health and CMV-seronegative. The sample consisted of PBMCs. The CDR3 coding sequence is TGTGCCAGCAGCTTGGACAGGGGGTACGAGCAGTACTTC. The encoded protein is CASSLDRGYEQYF.